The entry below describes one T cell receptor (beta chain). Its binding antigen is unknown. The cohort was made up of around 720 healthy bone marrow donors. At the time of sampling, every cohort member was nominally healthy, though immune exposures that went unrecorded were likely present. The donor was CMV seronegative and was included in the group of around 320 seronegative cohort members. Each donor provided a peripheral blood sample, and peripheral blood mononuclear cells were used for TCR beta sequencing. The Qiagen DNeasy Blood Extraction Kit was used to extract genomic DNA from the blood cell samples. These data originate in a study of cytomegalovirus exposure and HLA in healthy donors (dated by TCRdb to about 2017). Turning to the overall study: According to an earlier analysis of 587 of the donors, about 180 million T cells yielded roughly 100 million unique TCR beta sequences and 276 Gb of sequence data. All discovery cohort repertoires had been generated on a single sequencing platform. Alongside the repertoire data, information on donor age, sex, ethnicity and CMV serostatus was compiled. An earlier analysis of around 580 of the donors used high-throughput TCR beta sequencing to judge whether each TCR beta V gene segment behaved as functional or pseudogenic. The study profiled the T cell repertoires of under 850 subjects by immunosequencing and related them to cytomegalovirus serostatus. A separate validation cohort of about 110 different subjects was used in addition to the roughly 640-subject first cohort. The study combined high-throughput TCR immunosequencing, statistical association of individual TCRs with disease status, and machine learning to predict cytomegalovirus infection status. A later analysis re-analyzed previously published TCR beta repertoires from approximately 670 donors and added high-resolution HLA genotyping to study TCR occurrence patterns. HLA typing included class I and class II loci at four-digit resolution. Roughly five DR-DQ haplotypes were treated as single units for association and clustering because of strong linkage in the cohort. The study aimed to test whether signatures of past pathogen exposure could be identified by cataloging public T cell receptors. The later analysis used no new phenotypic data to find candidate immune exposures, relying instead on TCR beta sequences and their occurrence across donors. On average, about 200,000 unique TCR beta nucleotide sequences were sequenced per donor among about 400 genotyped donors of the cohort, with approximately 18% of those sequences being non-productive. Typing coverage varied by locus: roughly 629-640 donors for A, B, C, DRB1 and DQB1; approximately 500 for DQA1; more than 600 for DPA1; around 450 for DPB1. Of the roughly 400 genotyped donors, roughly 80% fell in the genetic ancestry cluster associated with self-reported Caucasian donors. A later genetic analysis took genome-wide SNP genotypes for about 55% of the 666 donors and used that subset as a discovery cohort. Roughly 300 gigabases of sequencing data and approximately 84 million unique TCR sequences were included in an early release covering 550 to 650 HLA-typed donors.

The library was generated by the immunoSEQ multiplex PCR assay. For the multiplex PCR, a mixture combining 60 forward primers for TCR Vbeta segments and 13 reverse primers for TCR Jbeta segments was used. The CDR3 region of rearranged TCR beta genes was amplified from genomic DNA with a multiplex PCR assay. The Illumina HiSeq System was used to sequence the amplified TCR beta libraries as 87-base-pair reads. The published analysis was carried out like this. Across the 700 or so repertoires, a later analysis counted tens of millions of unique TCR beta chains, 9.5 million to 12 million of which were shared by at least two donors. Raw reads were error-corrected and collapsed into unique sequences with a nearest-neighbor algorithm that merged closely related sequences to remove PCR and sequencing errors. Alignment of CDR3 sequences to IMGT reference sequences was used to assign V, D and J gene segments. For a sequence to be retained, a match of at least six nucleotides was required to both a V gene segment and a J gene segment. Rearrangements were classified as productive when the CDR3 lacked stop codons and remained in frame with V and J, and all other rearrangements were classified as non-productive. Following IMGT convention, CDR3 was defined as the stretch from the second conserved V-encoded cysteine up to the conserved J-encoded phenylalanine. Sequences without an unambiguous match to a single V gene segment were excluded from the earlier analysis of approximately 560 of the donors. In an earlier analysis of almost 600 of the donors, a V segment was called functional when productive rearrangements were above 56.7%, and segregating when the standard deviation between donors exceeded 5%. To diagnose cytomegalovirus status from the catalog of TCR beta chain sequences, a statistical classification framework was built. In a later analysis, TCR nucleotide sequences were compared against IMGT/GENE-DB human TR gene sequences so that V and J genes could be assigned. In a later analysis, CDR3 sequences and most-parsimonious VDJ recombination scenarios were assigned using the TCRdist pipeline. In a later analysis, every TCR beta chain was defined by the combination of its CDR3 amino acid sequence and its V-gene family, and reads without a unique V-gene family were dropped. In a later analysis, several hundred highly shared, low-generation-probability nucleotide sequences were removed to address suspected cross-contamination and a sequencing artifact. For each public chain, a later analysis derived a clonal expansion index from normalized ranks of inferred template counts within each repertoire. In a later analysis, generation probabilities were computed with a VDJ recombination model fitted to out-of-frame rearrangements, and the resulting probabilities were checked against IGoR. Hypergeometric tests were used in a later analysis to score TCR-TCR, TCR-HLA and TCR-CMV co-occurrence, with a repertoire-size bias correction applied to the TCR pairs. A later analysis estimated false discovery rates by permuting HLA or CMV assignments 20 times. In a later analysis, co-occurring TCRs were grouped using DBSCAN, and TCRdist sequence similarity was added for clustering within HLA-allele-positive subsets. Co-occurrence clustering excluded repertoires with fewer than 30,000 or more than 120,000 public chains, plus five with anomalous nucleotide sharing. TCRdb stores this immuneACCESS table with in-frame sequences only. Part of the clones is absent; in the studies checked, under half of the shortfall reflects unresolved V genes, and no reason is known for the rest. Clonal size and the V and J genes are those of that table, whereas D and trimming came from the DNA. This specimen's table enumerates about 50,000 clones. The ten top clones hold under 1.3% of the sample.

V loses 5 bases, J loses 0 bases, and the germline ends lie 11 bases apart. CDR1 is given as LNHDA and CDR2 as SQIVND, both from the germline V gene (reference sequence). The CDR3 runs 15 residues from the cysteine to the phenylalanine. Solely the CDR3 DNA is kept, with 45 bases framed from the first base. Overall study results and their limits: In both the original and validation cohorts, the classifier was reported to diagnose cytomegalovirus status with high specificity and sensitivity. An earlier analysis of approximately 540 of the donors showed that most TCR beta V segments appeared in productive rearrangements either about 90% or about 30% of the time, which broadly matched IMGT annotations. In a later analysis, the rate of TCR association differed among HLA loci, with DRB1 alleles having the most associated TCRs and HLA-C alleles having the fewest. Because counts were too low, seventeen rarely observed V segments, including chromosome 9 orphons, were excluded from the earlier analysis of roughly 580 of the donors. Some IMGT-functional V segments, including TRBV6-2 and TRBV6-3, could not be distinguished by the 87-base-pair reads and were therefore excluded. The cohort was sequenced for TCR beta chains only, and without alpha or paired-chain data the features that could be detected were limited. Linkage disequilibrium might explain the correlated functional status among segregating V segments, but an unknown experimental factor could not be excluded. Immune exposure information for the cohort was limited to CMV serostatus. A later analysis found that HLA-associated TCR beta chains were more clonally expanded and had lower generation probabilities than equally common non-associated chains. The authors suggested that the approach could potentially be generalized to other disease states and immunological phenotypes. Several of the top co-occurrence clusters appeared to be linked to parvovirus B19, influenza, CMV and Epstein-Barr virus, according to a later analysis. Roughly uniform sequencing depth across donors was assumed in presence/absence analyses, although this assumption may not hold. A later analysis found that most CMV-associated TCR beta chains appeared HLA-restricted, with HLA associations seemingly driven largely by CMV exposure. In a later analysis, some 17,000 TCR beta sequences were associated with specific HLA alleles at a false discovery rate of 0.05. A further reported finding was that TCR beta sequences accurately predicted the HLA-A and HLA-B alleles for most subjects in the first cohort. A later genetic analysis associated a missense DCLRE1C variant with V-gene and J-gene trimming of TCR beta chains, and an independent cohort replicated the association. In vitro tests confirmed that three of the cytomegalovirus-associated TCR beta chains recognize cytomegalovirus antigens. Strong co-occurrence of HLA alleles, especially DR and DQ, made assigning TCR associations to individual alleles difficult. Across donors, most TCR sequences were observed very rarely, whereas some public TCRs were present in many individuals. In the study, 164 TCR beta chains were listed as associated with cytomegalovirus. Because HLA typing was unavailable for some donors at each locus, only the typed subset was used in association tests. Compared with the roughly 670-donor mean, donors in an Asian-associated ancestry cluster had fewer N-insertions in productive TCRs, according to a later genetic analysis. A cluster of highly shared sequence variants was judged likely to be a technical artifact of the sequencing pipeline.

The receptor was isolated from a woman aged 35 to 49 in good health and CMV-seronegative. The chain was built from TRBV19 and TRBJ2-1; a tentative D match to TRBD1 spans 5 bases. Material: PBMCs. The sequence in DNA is TGTGCCAGTAGTCCCAGACAGACCTCCTACAATGAGCAGTTCTTC. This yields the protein CASSPRQTSYNEQFF.